The rows below give T cell receptor beta chains drawn from one sample of a study of graft-versus-host responses after intestinal transplantation. The table came from immunoSEQ multiplex PCR; TCRdb's copy has only in-frame clones and leaves some out. In the table there are around 77,000 clones, approximately 93% of which are singletons. The antigens of these receptors remain unknown. The specimen was unstimulated CD8+ T cells sorted from spleen or lymph node cells, collected before intestinal transplant. The receptors derive from a human donor who received an intestinal transplant. Both conserved end residues are part of each CDR3. Fields, in order: V gene, J gene, D gene, clone size, CDR3 protein, CDR3 DNA. A D gene is named only where the DNA matches it firmly. Rows give clone size only sometimes, using once, few, many, or a class for an expanded clone.

TRBV27	TRBJ2-7	NA	NA	CASSLSIESWSEQYF	TGTGCCAGCAGTTTATCGATCGAGAGCTGGAGCGAGCAGTACTTC
TRBV5-5	TRBJ2-7	TRBD1	NA	CASSSGQTLSYEQYF	TGTGCCAGCAGCTCGGGACAGACCCTTTCATACGAGCAGTACTTC
TRBV7-6	TRBJ1-1	NA	once	CASSLNGIEAFF	TGTGCCAGCAGCTTAAATGGGATCGAAGCTTTCTTT
TRBV11-2	TRBJ2-7	NA	NA	CASSQDSPEQYF	TGTGCCAGCAGTCAGGACAGTCCCGAGCAGTACTTC
TRBV6-1	TRBJ1-1	NA	NA	CASSQRGTEAFF	TGTGCCAGCAGTCAGAGGGGCACTGAAGCTTTCTTT
TRBV4-1	TRBJ2-1	NA	few	CASSQDGDNEQFF	TGCGCCAGCAGCCAAGATGGCGACAATGAGCAGTTCTTC
TRBV27	TRBJ2-1	TRBD2	few	CASSSTGLAGQDNEQFF	TGTGCCAGCAGTTCCACGGGACTAGCGGGACAAGACAATGAGCAGTTCTTC
TRBV18	TRBJ2-2	TRBD2	NA	CASSPLAGEGTGELFF	TGTGCCAGCTCACCACTAGCGGGAGAAGGCACCGGGGAGCTGTTTTTT
TRBV27	TRBJ2-7	NA	NA	CASRPGASYEQYF	TGTGCCAGCAGGCCAGGGGCTTCCTACGAGCAGTACTTC
TRBV6-5	TRBJ2-7	TRBD2	NA	CASSLSGLWEQYF	TGTGCCAGCAGTTTGTCGGGACTATGGGAGCAGTACTTC
TRBV4-1	TRBJ1-2	NA	NA	CASSQGLRRTINYGYTF	TGCGCCAGCAGCCAAGGGTTGAGAAGGACTATAAACTATGGCTACACCTTC
TRBV7-7	TRBJ2-3	NA	NA	CASSLEAGFSADTQYF	TGTGCCAGCAGCTTAGAGGCAGGGTTTTCGGCGGATACGCAGTATTTT
TRBV5-6	TRBJ1-6	NA	NA	CASSFGGGAGYNSPLHF	TGTGCCAGCAGCTTTGGTGGGGGAGCGGGGTATAATTCACCCCTCCACTTT
TRBV28	TRBJ1-5	NA	NA	CASSLPGTLNQPQHF	TGTGCCAGCAGTTTACCAGGGACCCTCAATCAGCCCCAGCATTTT
TRBV5-1	TRBJ2-2	NA	once	CASSVGGEVTGELFF	TGCGCCAGCAGCGTGGGCGGGGAAGTTACCGGGGAGCTGTTTTTT
TRBV7-9	TRBJ2-7	NA	NA	CASSLAPPEQYF	TGTGCCAGCAGCTTAGCCCCCCCCGAGCAGTACTTC
TRBV2	TRBJ1-2	TRBD1	NA	CASSDWDRVNYGYTF	TGTGCCAGCAGTGACTGGGACAGGGTGAACTATGGCTACACCTTC
TRBV14	TRBJ2-7	TRBD1	NA	CASSHKDRRLFYEQYF	TGTGCCAGCAGCCACAAGGACAGGCGCCTTTTTTACGAGCAGTACTTC
TRBV9	TRBJ2-1	TRBD2	once	CASSVAPASGVYNEQFF	TGTGCCAGCAGCGTAGCACCGGCTAGCGGGGTTTACAATGAGCAGTTCTTC
TRBV13	TRBJ2-1	NA	NA	CASSLAGYEQFF	TGTGCCAGCAGCTTAGCGGGATATGAGCAGTTCTTC
TRBV11-2	TRBJ2-5	TRBD2	NA	CASSLGLADKRPQYF	TGTGCCAGCAGCTTAGGACTAGCGGATAAGAGACCCCAGTACTTC
TRBV11-2	TRBJ1-2	NA	NA	CASSSEGMANYGYTF	TGTGCCAGCAGCTCGGAGGGAATGGCCAACTATGGCTACACCTTC
TRBV15	TRBJ1-5	NA	NA	CATSRDGVRSQPQHF	TGTGCCACCAGCAGAGATGGGGTAAGGTCTCAGCCCCAGCATTTT
TRBV11-1	TRBJ2-1	TRBD2	NA	CASSLEWFRGTSSSDEQFF	TGTGCCAGCAGCTTAGAGTGGTTCCGCGGGACTAGCTCATCCGATGAGCAGTTCTTC
TRBV10-2	TRBJ2-1	TRBD1	NA	CASSEASGTVYNEQFF	TGCGCCAGCAGTGAAGCATCCGGGACAGTCTACAATGAGCAGTTCTTC
TRBV7-9	TRBJ2-7	TRBD2	NA	CASSSTSGYNEQYF	TGTGCCAGCAGCTCGACTAGCGGGTACAACGAGCAGTACTTC
TRBV5-5	TRBJ2-1	TRBD1	NA	CASSGGQGGNEQFF	TGTGCCAGCAGCGGGGGACAGGGCGGCAATGAGCAGTTCTTC